Given below is one T cell receptor (beta chain) in context. Its specificity is unknown. The CDR3 is 12 amino acids. CDR1 is SNHLY, CDR2 FYNNEI, per germline. Researchers isolated at least 6.5 million PBMCs per sample. These data originate in a study of blood T cells in healthy people across ages. Study results and caveats: Estimates of diversity drawn from one million T cells were considered underestimates. It was not known whether donors were CMV positive (a possible confounder of expanded clonotype changes).

Primers used in a second PCR of roughly 6 to 11 cycles were a sample-barcoded 5' primer and a J-beta primer mix. Each cDNA molecule carried a tag from a template-switch adaptor that contained 12 random nucleotides. From the 5' RACE reads, TCRdb called clonotypes with MiXCR, one entry per CDR3 protein. The data show approximately 1.5 million distinct CDR3 sequences, 34% seen once. The clonotype comes from a woman under 40 in good health. The sample comprised blood. This chain uses TRBV2 with TRBJ2-7; D tentatively fits TRBD1 or TRBD2 (5 bases each). The J call is in doubt because the DNA end fits TRBJ2-5 better. CDR3 nucleotides: TGTGCCGCCAGGGAGAGCGCGGGGACCCAGTACTTC. Translating it yields CAARESAGTQYF.